The source of this TCR beta chain is a study of cytomegalovirus exposure and HLA in healthy donors (dated by TCRdb to 2017 to 2019). Describing the broader study: An earlier analysis of approximately 640 of the donors reported about 290 Gb of sequence data and roughly 100 million unique TCR beta sequences from 150 million to 200 million T cells. Approximately 300 gigabases of sequencing data and approximately 91 million unique TCR sequences made up an early release that covered several hundred HLA-typed donors. Of the roughly 400 genotyped donors, 65% to 90% were placed in the genetic ancestry cluster associated with self-reported Caucasian donors. The aim of the study was to test whether cataloging public T cell receptors could identify signatures of past pathogen exposure. Using immunosequencing, the study profiled T cell repertoires from 640 or so subjects and related those repertoires to cytomegalovirus serostatus. Besides the first cohort of roughly 700 subjects, a separate validation cohort made up of some 110 different subjects was used. The study combined high-throughput TCR immunosequencing, statistical association of individual TCRs with disease status, and machine learning to predict cytomegalovirus infection status. To study patterns of TCR occurrence, a later analysis re-analyzed previously published TCR beta repertoires from several hundred donors and added high-resolution HLA genotyping. Rather than drawing on any new phenotypic data, the later analysis identified candidate immune exposures from TCR beta sequences and the way those sequences occurred across donors. An earlier analysis of around 580 of the donors used high-throughput TCR beta sequencing to judge whether each TCR beta V gene segment behaved as functional or pseudogenic. Donor age, sex, ethnicity and CMV serostatus were compiled together with the repertoire data. A later genetic analysis used genome-wide SNP genotypes for about 65% of the 666 donors, treating that subset as a discovery cohort. Every discovery cohort repertoire had been produced on one sequencing platform. Both class I and class II loci were covered by HLA typing, at four-digit resolution. Typing coverage varied by locus: about 620-640 donors for A, B, C, DRB1 and DQB1; under 550 for DQA1; around 610 for DPA1; around 450 for DPB1. Roughly 5 DR-DQ haplotypes were handled as single units for association and clustering because linkage in the cohort was strong. Among several hundred genotyped donors of the cohort, an average of around 240,000 unique TCR beta nucleotide sequences was sequenced per donor, of which about 18% were non-productive. The paper as a whole reports these results and caveats: The study gave a list of roughly 150 TCR beta chains associated with cytomegalovirus. The presence/absence analyses assumed that sequencing depth was roughly uniform across donors, and that assumption may not be true. The classifier was reported to diagnose cytomegalovirus status with high specificity and sensitivity in both the original and validation cohorts. Because HLA typing was missing for some donors at each locus, association tests included only the typed subset. An earlier analysis of several hundred of the donors showed that most TCR beta V segments appeared in productive rearrangements either about 87% or about 30% of the time, which broadly matched IMGT annotations. According to a later analysis, parvovirus B19, influenza, CMV and Epstein-Barr virus appeared linked to several top co-occurrence clusters. The authors suggested that the approach could potentially be generalized to other disease states and immunological phenotypes. A few of the identified cytomegalovirus-associated TCR beta chains were confirmed in vitro to be specific for cytomegalovirus antigens. In a later analysis, HLA-associated TCR beta chains were found to be more clonally expanded and to have lower generation probabilities than equally common non-associated chains. A later analysis found that most CMV-associated TCR beta chains appeared HLA-restricted, with HLA associations seemingly driven largely by CMV exposure. An association between a missense DCLRE1C variant and V-gene and J-gene trimming of TCR beta chains was found in a later genetic analysis and replicated in an independent cohort. For the cohort, immune exposure information was limited to CMV serostatus. Most TCR sequences were observed very rarely across donors, whereas some public TCRs were present in many individuals. When HLA alleles, especially DR and DQ, strongly co-occurred, attributing TCR associations to individual alleles was difficult. A later analysis associated around 16,000 TCR beta sequences with specific HLA alleles at a false discovery rate of 0.05. In a later genetic analysis, fewer N-insertions in productive TCRs were reported among donors in an Asian-associated ancestry cluster than the roughly 700-donor mean. Some IMGT-functional V segments, including TRBV6-2 and TRBV6-3, could not be told apart with the 87-base-pair reads, so those segments were excluded. The earlier analysis of approximately 540 of the donors excluded seventeen rarely observed V segments, including chromosome 9 orphons, because counts were too low. In a later analysis, the rate of TCR association differed among HLA loci, with DRB1 alleles having the most associated TCRs and HLA-C alleles having the fewest. The cohort was sequenced for TCR beta chains only, and without alpha or paired-chain data the features that could be detected were limited. Correlated functional status among segregating V segments might be attributable to linkage disequilibrium, but an unknown experimental factor could not be ruled out. A further reported finding was that TCR beta sequences accurately predicted the HLA-A and HLA-B alleles for most subjects in the first cohort. The sequencing pipeline was judged likely to have produced a cluster of highly shared sequence variants as a technical artifact.

To note about this clone: Its antigen remains undetermined. There are no base qualities to consult, and no much larger clone falls within one base.

Germline trimming amounts to 6 bases on V and 11 bases on J, with 16 as the count of junction bases outside the gene matches. Looking up the germline V gene (reference sequence) yields CDR1 SGHKS and CDR2 YYEKEE. Including the terminal cysteine and phenylalanine, the CDR3 comprises 14 residues. Only the CDR3 portion is preserved as DNA: 42 bases, with reading frame beginning at the first base. Library method: the immunoSEQ multiplex PCR assay. The multiplex PCR relied on a mix of 60 forward primers for TCR Vbeta segments and 13 reverse primers for TCR Jbeta segments. Amplification of the CDR3 region of rearranged TCR beta genes was performed with a multiplex PCR assay on genomic DNA. Amplified TCR beta libraries were sequenced as 87-base-pair reads on the Illumina HiSeq System. The source study handled its data this way. A later analysis tallied 70 million to 100 million unique TCR beta chains across the 666 repertoires, and some 10 million of those chains were shared by two or more donors. To remove PCR and sequencing errors, raw reads were error-corrected and collapsed into unique sequences using a nearest-neighbor algorithm that merged closely related sequences. Alignment of CDR3 sequences to IMGT reference sequences was used to assign V, D and J gene segments. Each retained sequence needed at least a six-nucleotide match to both a V gene segment and a J gene segment. Rearrangements were called productive when the CDR3 lacked stop codons and stayed in frame with V and J; all others were non-productive. CDR3 was defined by IMGT convention, running from the second conserved V-encoded cysteine to the conserved J-encoded phenylalanine. In an earlier analysis of more than 550 of the donors, sequences lacking an unambiguous match to a single V gene segment were excluded. In an earlier analysis of some 590 of the donors, a V segment was called functional when productive rearrangements were above 56.7%, and segregating when the standard deviation between donors exceeded 5%. A statistical classification framework was developed to diagnose cytomegalovirus status using the catalog of TCR beta chain sequences. In a later analysis, V and J genes were assigned by comparing TCR nucleotide sequences against IMGT/GENE-DB human TR gene sequences. In a later analysis, CDR3 sequences and most-parsimonious VDJ recombination scenarios were assigned using the TCRdist pipeline. In a later analysis, each TCR beta chain was defined by its CDR3 amino acid sequence together with its V-gene family, and reads lacking a unique V-gene family were excluded. To address suspected cross-contamination and a sequencing artifact, a later analysis removed 450 to 700 highly shared, low-generation-probability nucleotide sequences. In a later analysis, a clonal expansion index was calculated for each public chain from normalized within-repertoire ranks of inferred template counts. A later analysis computed generation probabilities with a VDJ recombination model fitted to out-of-frame rearrangements, and checked the results against IGoR. In a later analysis, TCR-TCR, TCR-HLA and TCR-CMV co-occurrence was scored with hypergeometric tests, and a repertoire-size bias correction was applied to TCR pairs. In a later analysis, false discovery rates were estimated by permuting HLA or CMV assignments 20 times. In a later analysis, co-occurring TCRs were grouped using DBSCAN, and TCRdist sequence similarity was added for clustering within HLA-allele-positive subsets. Co-occurrence clustering excluded repertoires with fewer than 30,000 or more than 120,000 public chains, plus five with anomalous nucleotide sharing. TCRdb carries this immuneACCESS record with in-frame sequences only. Its versions omit some clonotypes, under half of them owing to an unresolved V gene in the studies checked, with the rest unexplained. V and J calls plus clone size are reproduced from that table; the DNA served to infer D and trimming. A total of about 140,000 clones appear in this sample, approximately 80% of them only once. Clones ranked in the top ten supply 1.5% to 2.5% of the sample.

In total, roughly 710 healthy bone marrow donors made up the cohort. All cohort members were sampled while nominally healthy, although unrecorded immune exposures were likely present. The donor was CMV seronegative and belonged to the group of approximately 320 seronegative cohort members. Every donor gave a peripheral blood sample, and the peripheral blood mononuclear cells from that sample were used for TCR beta sequencing. Genomic DNA extraction from the blood cell samples was performed with the Qiagen DNeasy Blood Extraction Kit. The rearranged chain carries TRBV5-5 and TRBJ2-5, and TRBD2 aligns with 7 junction nucleotides. The sequence came from a woman in her thirties or forties in good health and CMV-seronegative. What was sequenced was PBMCs. The encoded CDR3 is CASTGLAEAGEQYF. Here is the DNA: TGTGCCAGCACCGGTCTGGCGGAGGCGGGGGAGCAGTACTTC.